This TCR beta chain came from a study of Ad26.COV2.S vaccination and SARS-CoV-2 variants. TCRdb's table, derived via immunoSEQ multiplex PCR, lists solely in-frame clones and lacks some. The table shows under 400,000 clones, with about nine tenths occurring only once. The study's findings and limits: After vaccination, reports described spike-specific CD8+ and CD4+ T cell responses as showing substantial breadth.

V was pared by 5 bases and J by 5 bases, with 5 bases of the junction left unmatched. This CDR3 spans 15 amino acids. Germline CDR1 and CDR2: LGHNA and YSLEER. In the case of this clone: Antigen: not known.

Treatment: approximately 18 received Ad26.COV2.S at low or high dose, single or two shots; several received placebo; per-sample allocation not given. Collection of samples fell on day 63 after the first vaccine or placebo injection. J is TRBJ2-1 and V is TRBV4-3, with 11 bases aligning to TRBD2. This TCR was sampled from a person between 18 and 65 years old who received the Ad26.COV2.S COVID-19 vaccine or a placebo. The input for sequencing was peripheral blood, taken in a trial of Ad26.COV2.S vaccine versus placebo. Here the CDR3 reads CASSDMGLADNEQFF. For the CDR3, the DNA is TGCGCCAGCAGCGATATGGGACTAGCGGACAATGAGCAGTTCTTC.